A single T cell receptor beta chain is shown here with its context. Its antigen is as yet unknown. The CDR3 spans 16 residues. Germline loops: CDR1 SGHTA, CDR2 FQGNSA. Trimming pared 2 bases from V and 6 bases from J, leaving 17 bases between. Researchers ran the PCR with 60 Vbeta and 13 Jbeta primers. Some clones are missing from TCRdb's copy, which holds only in-frame ones; the method was immunoSEQ multiplex PCR. The sample holds over 100,000 clones, approximately 80% seen once. These data are taken from a study of cytomegalovirus exposure and HLA in healthy donors. Study-level results: Several V segments, TRBV6-2 and TRBV6-3 among them, could not be told apart and were dropped. When a later analysis was performed, an Asian-associated ancestry cluster reportedly had fewer N-insertions than the roughly 700-donor mean.

The clonotype comes from a man in his forties in good health and CMV-seropositive. The genes are TRBV7-2 and TRBJ1-5; D is possibly TRBD1 (5 bases). Material for sequencing was PBMCs. The CDR3: CASSLSSTRGSQPQHF. As DNA, the CDR3 is TGTGCCAGCAGCTTAAGCTCTACAAGGGGAAGTCAGCCCCAGCATTTT. Full variable domain (outside the CDR3, taken from reference TRBV7-2 and TRBJ1-5): GAGVSQSPSNKVTEKGKDVELRCDPISGHTALYWYRQSLGQGLEFLIYFQGNSAPDKSGLPSDRFSAERTGGSVSTLTIQRTQQEDSAVYLCASSLSSTRGSQPQHFGDGTRLSIL.